This TCR beta chain stems from a study of blood T cells in healthy people across ages. Germline V gene sequence: CDR1 SGHRS, CDR2 YFSETQ. The CDR3 is 15 amino acids. Between the trimmed V and J ends, which lost 5 bases and 2 bases, there was a span of 14 bases. A second about 7 to 12 cycle PCR used barcoded and J-beta primers. MiXCR was run by TCRdb on the 5' RACE reads, yielding one entry per CDR3 protein. The sample holds 780,000 or so distinct CDR3 sequences, 25% seen once. Roughly 10 milliliters was the volume of peripheral blood drawn from each donor. These data were also filed under a second study, of T cells of mothers and their children. In that study: Extracted RNA, in its entirety, went into cDNA synthesis at 1.5 ug per 15 ul.

The sequence derives from a boy between 10 and 17 years old in good health. The chain has TRBV5-1 and TRBJ2-1, with D perhaps TRBD1 or TRBD2 (5 bases each). Sequencing was carried out using blood. The CDR3 sequence is CASSRGGEPYNEQFF. The CDR3 region has the DNA TGCGCCAGCAGTCGGGGCGGAGAGCCCTACAATGAGCAGTTCTTC.